Below, one T cell receptor (beta chain) is given with its context. The data belong to a study of CD8 T cells in Susac syndrome. TCR beta sequencing was performed on blood CD8+ and CD4+ T cells. Negative isolation yielded CD4+ and CD8+ T cells, and FACS enriched TEMRA cells. Random hexamers primed reverse transcription of about 0.5 to 1 ug RNA. TCR beta CDR3 was amplified by immunoSEQ covering 54 Vbeta and 13 Jbeta. TCRdb fed the immunoSEQ multiplex PCR reads into MiXCR, producing one record per CDR3 protein. The profile shows 100,000 to 150,000 distinct CDR3 sequences, 90% to 95% of them singletons. Germline CDR1 and CDR2: GTSNPN and SVGIG (reference sequence). CDR3 size: 14 residues. V trimming: 0 bases; J trimming: 10 bases; junction bases outside the gene matches: 7.

This TCR was recovered from a human donor with multiple sclerosis. The chain is built from TRBV30 and TRBJ2-1, with 9 bases identical to TRBD1. Material: CD4+ T cells from PBMCs. The CDR3: CAWSVLNRGQEQFF. The CDR3 nucleotides are TGTGCCTGGAGTGTACTGAACAGGGGGCAAGAGCAGTTCTTC.